This TCR beta chain was obtained from a study of blood T cell repertoires in COVID-19 (dated by TCRdb to about 2020). Context from the whole study: Collaborator samples came from the United States, Italy and Spain and covered acute and convalescent phases of COVID-19. Where available, HLA class I and class II types were obtained from metadata supplied by the sample provider rather than from assay-based typing. The repertoires were released in a freely available public database meant as a resource for research on the immune response to SARS-CoV-2. The samples were drawn from two sources: the first 160 participants of the ongoing ImmuneRACE study, and fewer than 1,500 subjects contributed by 6 global collaborators. Nearly every sample came with metadata listing a de-identified subject ID, COVID-19 status, age in years and sex. The dataset comprised deeply sampled blood TCRbeta repertoires from subjects exposed to, actively infected with, or recovered from COVID-19. The prospective study material was composed of cDNA or gDNA derived from T cells, B-cell-depleted T cells, or PBMCs.

Concerning this clone itself: This clone's antigen is unknown. No per-base quality is available; no much larger clone lies one base away.

V ends up 1 base short and J 5 bases short, with an unmatched junction base count of 10. From the germline V gene (reference sequence), CDR1 is MNHEY and CDR2 is SMNVEV. Including the terminal cysteine and phenylalanine, the CDR3 comprises 16 residues. Only CDR3 DNA remains: 48 bases, in frame from the first base. Each collaborating institution followed its own protocols to collect whole blood in K2EDTA tubes. Collaborator samples were shipped for TCRbeta analysis as frozen whole blood, isolated PBMCs, or DNA extracted from either sample type. TCRbeta CDR3 regions were amplified from genomic DNA using the immunoSEQ Assay, a bias-controlled multiplex PCR. The source study handled its data this way. Nucleated cell counts per sample were estimated from amplification of reference gene primers within the assay. Sequence reads were collapsed and filtered to measure the absolute abundance of every unique TCRbeta CDR3 rearrangement. For each sample, productive Simpson clonality was calculated as the square root of Simpson's diversity index across productive rearrangements. TCRdb's version of the immuneACCESS table is confined to in-frame rearrangements and falls short of the full clone set. An unresolved V gene accounts for under half of the shortfall where checked; the remainder is of unknown origin. That table supplies the V and J calls and clone size; D and trimming were determined from the DNA. Here the sample has about 230,000 clones; roughly 86% occur a single time. The ten largest clones add up to roughly 2.5% of the sample.

Paper-wide results and their limitations: Clinical and demographic metadata were provided uncurated, with the amount varying by source and participant.

The clonotype comes from a woman aged 55-69 years with acute or convalescent COVID-19. Sequenced sample: peripheral blood. In this chain, TRBV27 is recombined with TRBJ1-1, and TRBD1 matches 7 of the central bases. The CDR3 in this case is CASSLFRGPSSTEAFF. The DNA sequence follows: TGTGCCAGCAGTTTATTTAGGGGGCCGAGTTCAACTGAAGCTTTCTTT.